A selection of T cell receptor beta chains follows, all from one sample in a study of blood T cell repertoires in COVID-19. Sequencing used immunoSEQ multiplex PCR; TCRdb keeps in-frame clones, though not all of them. Found here are about 120,000 clones, roughly 88% of them singletons; the top ten hold roughly 1.2%. Sequencing input: peripheral blood. The receptor set was obtained from an elderly woman with acute or convalescent COVID-19. CDR3s include the opening cysteine and the closing phenylalanine or tryptophan. D genes are given only for firm matches. For some rows the clone size is stated as once, few or many, or as a class when expanded; others skip it.

TGTGCCAGCAGCTTCGGGAGGGGCAAGTTGCATGAAAAACTGTTTTTT | CASSFGRGKLHEKLFF | 16 | TRBV5-6 | . | TRBJ1-4 | once
TGTGCCAGCAGCTTATACCGGACAGCTACGGAGCAGTACTTC | CASSLYRTATEQYF | 14 | TRBV7-2 | . | TRBJ2-7 | few
TGTGCCAGCAGCCAAGTAAACGGTTACGAGCAGTACTTC | CASSQVNGYEQYF | 13 | TRBV3-1/TRBV3-2 | . | TRBJ2-7 | .
TGTGCCAGCAGCTTGAGCATGACAGCAAATCAGCCCCAGCATTTT | CASSLSMTANQPQHF | 15 | TRBV7-8 | . | TRBJ1-5 | .
TGTGCCAGCATCTCCGGGACAAAGAACTATGGCTACACCTTC | CASISGTKNYGYTF | 14 | TRBV6-6 | . | TRBJ1-2 | .
TGTGCCAGCAGCAGGACAGGGGAATGGAGGTATGGCTACACCTTC | CASSRTGEWRYGYTF | 15 | TRBV27 | TRBD1 | TRBJ1-2 | .
TGTGCCAGCAGCTTAGGAGGGAGGGGGAACGAGCAGTACTTC | CASSLGGRGNEQYF | 14 | TRBV7-2 | . | TRBJ2-7 | .
TGTGCCAGCAGCTTATCGTGGAACACTGAAGCTTTCTTT | CASSLSWNTEAFF | 13 | TRBV7-2 | . | TRBJ1-1 | once
TGTGCCAGTAGTATGAGACGAGACAGGGGCTTGGACACTGAAGCTTTCTTT | CASSMRRDRGLDTEAFF | 17 | TRBV19 | TRBD1 | TRBJ1-1 | .
TGCAGCGTTGTATCCCCACCTGAAGGGGGCGGCTATGGCTACACCTTC | CSVVSPPEGGGYGYTF | 16 | TRBV29-1 | TRBD1 | TRBJ1-2 | .
TGTGCCAGCAGCCAGCGAGCGTCCGAGCAGTACTTC | CASSQRASEQYF | 12 | TRBV14 | . | TRBJ2-7 | .
TGTGCCAGCAGCGTAGCAGCGACCAAAAACATTCAGTACTTC | CASSVAATKNIQYF | 14 | TRBV9 | . | TRBJ2-4 | .
TGTGCCAGCAGCTTAGTCCACCTTAGCGGGAGTTGGACCGGGGAGCTGTTTTTT | CASSLVHLSGSWTGELFF | 18 | TRBV7-6 | TRBD2 | TRBJ2-2 | .